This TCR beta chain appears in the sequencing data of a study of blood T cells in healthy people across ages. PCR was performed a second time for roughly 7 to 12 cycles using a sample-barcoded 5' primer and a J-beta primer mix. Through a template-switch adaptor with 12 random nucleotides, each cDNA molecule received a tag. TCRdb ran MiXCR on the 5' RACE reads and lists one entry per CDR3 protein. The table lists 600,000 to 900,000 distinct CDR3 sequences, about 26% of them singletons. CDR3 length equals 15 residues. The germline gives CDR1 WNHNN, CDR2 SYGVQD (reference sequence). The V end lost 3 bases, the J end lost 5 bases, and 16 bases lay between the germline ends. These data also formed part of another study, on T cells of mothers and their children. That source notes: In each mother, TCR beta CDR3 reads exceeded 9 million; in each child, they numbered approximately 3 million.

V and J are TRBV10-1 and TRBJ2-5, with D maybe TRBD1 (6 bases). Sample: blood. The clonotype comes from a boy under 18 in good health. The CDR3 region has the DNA TGCGCCAGCAGTGAAAGTGTGACAGGCAAGGAGACCCAGTACTTC. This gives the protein CASSESVTGKETQYF.